The 18 T cell receptor beta chains in this list originate from one sample, sequenced in a study of T-cell reconstitution after alpha-beta-depleted transplantation in children. Unique molecular identifiers were incorporated into the prepared TCRbeta library. Each CDR3 protein is one row after TCRdb ran MiXCR on the PCR reads. The sample consists of about 640,000 distinct CDR3 sequences, around 17% of them appearing once. The material was PBMCs from the stem cell graft donor, obtained from the stem cell graft. These receptors were taken from a human donor who donated a stem cell graft to a child with acute myeloid leukemia.

In this sample, this clonotype turned up a few times. The chain is built from TRBV12-3 or TRBV12-4 and TRBJ2-1; TRBD2 matches 9 bases. This CDR3 is 15 amino acids long. Unmatched junction bases numbered 5, after V lost 5 bases and J lost 3 bases. In DNA form, the CDR3 reads TGTGCCAGCAGTCGGACTAGCGAGAGCTACAATGAGCAGTTCTTC. Translation gives CASSRTSESYNEQFF.

This chain links TRBV29-1 with TRBJ2-1, with TRBD2 matching over 8 bases. This CDR3 contains 15 residues. The germline V gene has CDR1 SQVTM and CDR2 ANQGSEA. V was pared by 3 bases and J by 0 bases, with 4 bases of the junction left unmatched. The CDR3 DNA reads as TGCAGCGTTGATGGCCTAGCGGGCTCCTACAATGAGCAGTTCTTC. The encoded protein is CSVDGLAGSYNEQFF.

The V and J genes are TRBV7-2 and TRBJ1-1; D uncertain. V shed 1 base and J shed 11 bases, with 17 bases lying between them. CDR3 size: 14 residues. CDR1 is SGHTA, CDR2 FQGNSA, per germline. This CDR3 is CASSLDAGPTGAFF. CDR3 in DNA: TGTGCCAGCAGCTTAGACGCAGGACCAACTGGGGCTTTCTTT.

Only a few counts were recorded for this clonotype. The chain is built from TRBV20-1 and TRBJ2-3, with 13 positions matching TRBD2. Unmatched junction bases numbered 6, after V lost 4 bases and J lost 5 bases. Per the germline V gene, CDR1 is DFQATT and CDR2 is SNEGSKA (reference sequence). The CDR3 covers 15 residues. The CDR3 sequence is CSATGLAGVVDTQYF. CDR3 bases: TGCAGTGCTACAGGACTAGCGGGGGTGGTAGATACGCAGTATTTT.

This chain connects TRBV20-1 to TRBJ1-2; the D gene is possibly TRBD1 (6 bases). In germline, CDR1 is DFQATT, CDR2 SNEGSKA (reference sequence). There are 13 residues in the CDR3. Trimming removed 1 base from V and 4 bases from J, with 10 bases in between. The CDR3 nucleotides read TGCAGTGCTAGAGTACAGGGCGGCTATGGCTACACCTTC. Amino acids: CSARVQGGYGYTF.

Here the CDR3 DNA reads TGCAGCGTTGAAGATTGGTACACCGGGGAGCTGTTTTTT. Translating it yields CSVEDWYTGELFF. J is TRBJ2-2 and V is TRBV29-1; the D is unclear. V lost 0 bases and J lost 3, with 5 bases in between. Germline CDR1 is SQVTM and CDR2 is ANQGSEA. This CDR3 comprises 13 residues.

The V call is TRBV27, the J call TRBJ2-3, with a tentative D call TRBD2 (6 bases). CDR1 is MNHEY and CDR2 is SMNVEV in the germline V gene (reference sequence). V gave up 5 bases and J gave up 3 bases, with 12 bases separating them. The CDR3 covers 14 residues. This CDR3 reads CASSGRSGTDTQYF. In DNA, the CDR3 is TGTGCCAGCAGTGGACGCAGCGGGACAGATACGCAGTATTTT.

This clonotype was observed at least ten times. The chain links TRBV5-6 to TRBJ2-2; D tentatively fits TRBD1 or TRBD2 (5 bases each). The CDR3 has 16 residues. Germline CDR1 SGHDT, CDR2 YYEEEE. Trimming cost V 0 bases and J 7 bases, with 16 bases left between them. This CDR3 reads CASSLGLGQGVGELFF. CDR3 nucleotide sequence: TGTGCCAGCAGCTTGGGATTGGGCCAGGGAGTCGGGGAGCTGTTTTTT.

This clonotype occurred many times. The rearrangement joins TRBV5-5 to TRBJ1-2; D call uncertain. Trimming stripped 2 bases from V and 6 bases from J, with 11 bases between. This CDR3 is 13 amino acids long. CDR1 is SGHKS, CDR2 YYEKEE, per germline (reference sequence). The CDR3 DNA follows: TGTGCCAGCAGCTTAGTGGAGGGAAATGGCTACACCTTC. This codes for CASSLVEGNGYTF.

This clonotype was seen more than once but under ten times. The V call is TRBV5-1, the J call TRBJ2-7; TRBD1 matches at 10 bases. This CDR3 is 17 amino acids long. Germline CDR1 is SGHRS and CDR2 is YFSETQ. With 1 base clipped from V and 7 bases from J, the junction kept 14 bases outside the gene matches. CDR3 DNA: TGCGCCAGCAGCTTGAGAAGTGGGACAGGGGTGTCGAAAGAGCAGTACTTC. This translates into CASSLRSGTGVSKEQYF.

This clonotype appeared many times. The chain links TRBV20-1 to TRBJ1-4, with 9 bases matching TRBD1. CDR1 is DFQATT, CDR2 SNEGSKA, per germline (reference sequence). The length of the CDR3 is 12 residues. Trimming took 8 bases from V and 8 from J; bases not matched to a gene: 6. CDR3 sequence reads: CSSTGGGEKLFF. CDR3 DNA sequence: TGCAGTTCAACAGGGGGCGGCGAAAAACTGTTTTTT.

This clonotype was counted many times. The chain uses TRBV6-6 and TRBJ1-2; D uncertain. The V gene's germline CDR1 is MNHNY and CDR2 SVGAGI (reference sequence). This CDR3 has 13 residues. The ends were cut back, 2 bases at V and 4 bases at J, with 8 bases in the middle. CDR3 region: CASSYLLSYGYTF. CDR3 DNA sequence: TGTGCCAGCAGTTACCTACTCTCCTATGGCTACACCTTC.

This clonotype was counted at least ten times. J is TRBJ1-1 and V is TRBV20-1; D is unclear. Germline CDR1 DFQATT, CDR2 SNEGSKA (reference sequence). The CDR3 covers 13 residues. V was pared by 0 bases and J by 5 bases, with 10 bases between. CDR3 nucleotide sequence: TGCAGTGCTAGAGATCTTAGGAGGACTGAAGCTTTCTTT. It yields the protein CSARDLRRTEAFF.

The chain links TRBV7-9 to TRBJ1-1, with 7 bases that match TRBD1. The germline gives CDR1 SEHNR, CDR2 FQNEAQ (reference sequence). This CDR3 region has 15 residues. V was pared by 4 bases and J by 1 base, with 6 bases of the junction left unmatched. DNA for the CDR3: TGTGCCAGCAGCTCAGGGGAGGGGGCGAACACTGAAGCTTTCTTT. Protein sequence: CASSSGEGANTEAFF.

The chain combines TRBV13 with TRBJ1-4; D might be TRBD1 (5 bases). V was clipped by 5 bases and J by 7 bases, with 17 bases between them. The CDR3 is made up of 15 amino acids. Germline assignment: CDR1 PRHDT and CDR2 FYEKMQ (reference sequence). The CDR3 is CASSRGGTSIEKLFF. In DNA, the CDR3 is TGTGCCAGCAGCAGAGGCGGGACCTCCATTGAAAAACTGTTTTTT. The full variable domain, rest sourced from reference TRBV13 and TRBJ1-4, is AAGVIQSPRHLIKEKRETATLKCYPIPRHDTVYWYQQGPGQDPQFLISFYEKMQSDKGSIPDRFSAQQFSDYHSELNMSSLELGDSALYFCASSRGGTSIEKLFFGSGTQLSVL.

J is TRBJ1-2 and V is TRBV10-3, with TRBD1 matching 8 bases. The germline V gene has CDR1 ENHRY and CDR2 SYGVKD. The CDR3 contains 15 residues. The trim removed 5 bases at V and 2 bases at J, leaving 7 bases unmatched. CDR3 sequence reads: CAISPGQARNYGYTF. Written as DNA, the CDR3 is TGTGCCATCAGTCCGGGACAGGCAAGAAACTATGGCTACACCTTC.

This chain links TRBV13 with TRBJ2-4, with D maybe TRBD1 (5 bases). The CDR3 length is 14 residues. Germline lookup yields CDR1 PRHDT and CDR2 FYEKMQ (reference sequence). The V gene lost 6 bases and the J gene lost 3 bases, with 12 bases spanning the gap. The CDR3: CASSLGAVKNIQYF. The CDR3 nucleotides are TGTGCCAGCAGTCTTGGGGCGGTCAAAAACATTCAGTACTTC.

The chain recombines TRBV20-1 with TRBJ2-1; D is possibly TRBD1 or TRBD2 (5 bases each). The V gene lost 1 base and the J gene lost 9 bases, with 16 bases spanning the gap. The CDR3 covers 14 residues. Germline V gives CDR1 DFQATT, CDR2 SNEGSKA (reference sequence). The CDR3 nucleotides read TGCAGTGCTAGAGGCCGGGGACCGCTGGGTGAGCAGTTCTTC. It codes for CSARGRGPLGEQFF.